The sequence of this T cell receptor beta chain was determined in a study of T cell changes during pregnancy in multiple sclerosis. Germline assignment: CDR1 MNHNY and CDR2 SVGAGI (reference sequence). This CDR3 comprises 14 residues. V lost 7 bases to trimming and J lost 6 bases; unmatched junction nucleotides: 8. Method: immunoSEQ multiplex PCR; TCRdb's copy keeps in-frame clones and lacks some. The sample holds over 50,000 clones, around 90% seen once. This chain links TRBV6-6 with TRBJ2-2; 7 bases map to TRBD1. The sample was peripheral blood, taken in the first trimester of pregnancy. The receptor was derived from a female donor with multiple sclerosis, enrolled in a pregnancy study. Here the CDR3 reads CASKGRGTAGELFF. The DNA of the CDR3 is TGTGCCAGCAAAGGCAGGGGGACGGCCGGGGAGCTGTTTTTT.